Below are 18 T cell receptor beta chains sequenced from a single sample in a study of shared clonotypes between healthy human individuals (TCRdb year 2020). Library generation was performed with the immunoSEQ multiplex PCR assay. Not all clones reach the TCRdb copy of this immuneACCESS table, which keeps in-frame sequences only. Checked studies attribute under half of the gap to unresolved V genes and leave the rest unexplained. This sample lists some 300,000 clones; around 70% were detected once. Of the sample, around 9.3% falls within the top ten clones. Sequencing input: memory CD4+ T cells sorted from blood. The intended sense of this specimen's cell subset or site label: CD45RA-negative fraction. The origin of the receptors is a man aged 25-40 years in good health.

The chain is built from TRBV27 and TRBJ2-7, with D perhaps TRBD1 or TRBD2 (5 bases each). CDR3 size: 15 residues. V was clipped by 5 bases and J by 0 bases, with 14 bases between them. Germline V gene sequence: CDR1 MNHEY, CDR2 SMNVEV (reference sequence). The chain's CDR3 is CASSPSGTGSYEQYF. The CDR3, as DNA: TGTGCCAGCAGTCCCTCCGGGACGGGCTCCTACGAGCAGTACTTC.

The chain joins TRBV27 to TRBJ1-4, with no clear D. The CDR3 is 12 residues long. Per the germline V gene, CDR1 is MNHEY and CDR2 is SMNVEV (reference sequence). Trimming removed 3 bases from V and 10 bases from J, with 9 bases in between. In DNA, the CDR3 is TGTGCCAGCAGTTTTCCAACGGGAAAACTGTTTTTT. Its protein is CASSFPTGKLFF.

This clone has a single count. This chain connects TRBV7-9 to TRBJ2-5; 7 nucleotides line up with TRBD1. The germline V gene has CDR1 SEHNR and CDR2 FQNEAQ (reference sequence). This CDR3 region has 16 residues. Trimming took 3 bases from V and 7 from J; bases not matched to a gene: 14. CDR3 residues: CASSFGRGTALGTQYF. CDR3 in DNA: TGTGCCAGCAGCTTTGGCCGAGGGACAGCCCTGGGGACCCAGTACTTC.

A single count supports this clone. CDR3 nucleotides: TGTGCCAGCAGCGCGGGACAGGGGGGCACAGATACGCAGTATTTT. This codes for CASSAGQGGTDTQYF. V gene TRBV27 combines with J gene TRBJ2-3; 11 nucleotides agree with TRBD1. V lost 6 bases, J lost 1 base, and 3 bases stayed unmatched. CDR1 is MNHEY, CDR2 SMNVEV, per germline (reference sequence). This CDR3 is 15 amino acids long.

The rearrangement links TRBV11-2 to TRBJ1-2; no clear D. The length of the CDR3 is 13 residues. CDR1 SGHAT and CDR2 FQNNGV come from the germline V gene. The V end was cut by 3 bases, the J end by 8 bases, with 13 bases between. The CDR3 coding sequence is TGTGCCAGCAGCTTTACGGGGAAATACGGCTACACCTTC. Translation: CASSFTGKYGYTF.

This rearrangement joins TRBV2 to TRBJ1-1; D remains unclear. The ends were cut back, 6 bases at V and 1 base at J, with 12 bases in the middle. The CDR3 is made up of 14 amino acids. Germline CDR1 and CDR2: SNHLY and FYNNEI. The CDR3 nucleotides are TGTGCCAGCAGATTGGACTTTGGGAACACTGAAGCTTTCTTT. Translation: CASRLDFGNTEAFF.

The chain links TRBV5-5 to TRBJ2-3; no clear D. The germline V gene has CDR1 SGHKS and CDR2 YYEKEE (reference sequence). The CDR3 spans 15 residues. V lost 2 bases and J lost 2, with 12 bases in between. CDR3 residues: CASSFSGTYTDTQYF. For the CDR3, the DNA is TGTGCCAGCAGCTTCTCTGGCACCTACACAGATACGCAGTATTTT.

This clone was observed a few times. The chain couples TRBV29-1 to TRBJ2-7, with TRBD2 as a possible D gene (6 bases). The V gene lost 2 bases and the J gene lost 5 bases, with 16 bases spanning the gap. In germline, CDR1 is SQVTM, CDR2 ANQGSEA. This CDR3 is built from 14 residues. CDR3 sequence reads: CSVEMGHGGDEQYF. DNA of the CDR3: TGCAGCGTTGAAATGGGTCACGGAGGGGACGAGCAGTACTTC.

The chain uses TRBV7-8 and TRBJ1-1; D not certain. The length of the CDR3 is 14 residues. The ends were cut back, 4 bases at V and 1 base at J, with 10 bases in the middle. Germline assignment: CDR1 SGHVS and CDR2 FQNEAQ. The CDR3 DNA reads TGTGCCAGCAGCTGGGAGAATCAGAACACTGAAGCTTTCTTT. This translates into CASSWENQNTEAFF. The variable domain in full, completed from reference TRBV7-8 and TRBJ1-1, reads GAGVSQSPRYKVAKRGQDVALRCDPISGHVSLFWYQQALGQGPEFLTYFQNEAQLDKSGLPSDRFFAERPEGSVSTLKIQRTQQEDSAVYLCASSWENQNTEAFFGQGTRLTVV.

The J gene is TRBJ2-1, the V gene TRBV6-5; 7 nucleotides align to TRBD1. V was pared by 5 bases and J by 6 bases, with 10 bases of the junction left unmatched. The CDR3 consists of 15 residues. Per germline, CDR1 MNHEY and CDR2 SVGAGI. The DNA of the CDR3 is TGTGCCAGCAGTACTGACAGGGTACGGGTCAATGAGCAGTTCTTC. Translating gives CASSTDRVRVNEQFF.

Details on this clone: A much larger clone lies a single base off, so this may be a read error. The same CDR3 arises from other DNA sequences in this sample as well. As DNA, the CDR3 is TGTGCCAGCAGCTTGGGACTGCAAGAGACCCAGTACTTC. Protein: CASSLGLQETQYF. The gene calls are TRBV5-4 and TRBJ2-5; D remains ambiguous. Germline CDR1 SGHNT, CDR2 YYREEE (reference sequence). Trimming pared 0 bases from V and 2 bases from J, leaving 5 bases between. CDR3 length: 13 amino acids.

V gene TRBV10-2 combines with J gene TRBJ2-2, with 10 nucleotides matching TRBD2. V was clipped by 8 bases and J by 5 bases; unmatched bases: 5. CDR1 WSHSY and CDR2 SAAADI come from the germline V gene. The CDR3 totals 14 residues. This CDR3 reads CASGPTSGTGELFF. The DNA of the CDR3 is TGCGCCAGCGGACCGACTAGCGGGACCGGGGAGCTGTTTTTT.

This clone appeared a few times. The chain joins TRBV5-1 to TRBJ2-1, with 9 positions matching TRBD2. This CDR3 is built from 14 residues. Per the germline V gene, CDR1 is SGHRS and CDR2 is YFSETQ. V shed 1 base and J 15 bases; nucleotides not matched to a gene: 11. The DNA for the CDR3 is TGCGCCAGCAGCTTGCGGACTAGCGCAGGAGGAAGGTTCTTC. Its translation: CASSLRTSAGGRFF.

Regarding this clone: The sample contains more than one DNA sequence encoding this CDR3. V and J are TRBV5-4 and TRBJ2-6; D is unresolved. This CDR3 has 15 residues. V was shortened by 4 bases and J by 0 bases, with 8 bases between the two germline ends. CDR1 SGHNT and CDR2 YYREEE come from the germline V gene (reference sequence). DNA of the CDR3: TGTGCCAGCAGCCTCGACAACTCTGGGGCCAACGTCCTGACTTTC. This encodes CASSLDNSGANVLTF.

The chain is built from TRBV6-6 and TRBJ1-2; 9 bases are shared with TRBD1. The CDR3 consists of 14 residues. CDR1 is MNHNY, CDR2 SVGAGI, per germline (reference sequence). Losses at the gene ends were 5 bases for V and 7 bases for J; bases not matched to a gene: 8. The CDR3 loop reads CASSRTGEFFGYTF. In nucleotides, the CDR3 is TGTGCCAGCAGTAGGACAGGGGAGTTCTTTGGCTACACCTTC.

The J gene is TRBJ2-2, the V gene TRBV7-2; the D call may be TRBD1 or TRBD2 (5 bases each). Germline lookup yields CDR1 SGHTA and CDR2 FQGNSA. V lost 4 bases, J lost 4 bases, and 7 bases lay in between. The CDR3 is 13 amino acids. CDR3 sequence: CASSSGATGELFF. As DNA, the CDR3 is TGTGCCAGCAGCTCCGGGGCCACCGGGGAGCTGTTTTTT.

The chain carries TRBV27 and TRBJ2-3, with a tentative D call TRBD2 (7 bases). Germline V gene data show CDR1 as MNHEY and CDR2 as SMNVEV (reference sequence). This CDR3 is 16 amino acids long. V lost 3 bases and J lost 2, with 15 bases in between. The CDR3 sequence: CASSFWGAGATDTQYF. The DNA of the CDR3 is TGTGCCAGCAGTTTTTGGGGGGCGGGGGCCACAGATACGCAGTATTTT.

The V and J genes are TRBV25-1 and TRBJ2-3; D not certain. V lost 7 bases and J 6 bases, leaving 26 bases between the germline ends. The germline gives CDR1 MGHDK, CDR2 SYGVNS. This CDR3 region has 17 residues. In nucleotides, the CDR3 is TGTGCCAGCAAGGCCACCCCCCAGGAATTCAGTGGTGATACGCAGTATTTT. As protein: CASKATPQEFSGDTQYF.